What follows are 14 T cell receptor beta chains derived from one specimen sequenced in a study of T cell changes during pregnancy in multiple sclerosis. Libraries were prepared by immunoSEQ multiplex PCR; TCRdb keeps only in-frame clonotypes and omits some of them. Of 40,000 to 60,000 clones listed, 95% are singletons. Specimen: CD8+ T cells from peripheral blood mononuclear cells, collected in the first trimester of pregnancy. The origin of the receptors is a female donor with multiple sclerosis, enrolled in a pregnancy study.

The CDR3 DNA sequence: TGTGCCATCAGTGAGGGTGGACAGGGCAATCAGCCCCAGCATTTT. Protein product: CAISEGGQGNQPQHF. The chain links TRBV10-3 to TRBJ1-5, with 7 bases matching TRBD1. Per the germline V gene, CDR1 is ENHRY and CDR2 is SYGVKD. J gave up 2 bases and V 2 bases, and 3 bases lay outside the gene matches. CDR3 length: 15 residues.

The CDR3 is CASSEVNRADTQYF. CDR3 DNA sequence: TGTGCCAGCAGTGAAGTTAACAGGGCAGATACGCAGTATTTT. The gene calls are TRBV2 and TRBJ2-3; tentatively, D is TRBD1 (6 bases). Looked up from germline, CDR1 is SNHLY and CDR2 is FYNNEI. The length of the CDR3 is 14 residues. Between the trimmed V and J ends, which lost 1 base and 4 bases, there was a span of 9 bases.

V and J are TRBV2 and TRBJ2-5; possibly TRBD2 for D (6 bases). Germline lookup yields CDR1 SNHLY and CDR2 FYNNEI. The CDR3 runs 14 residues. Trimming stripped 2 bases from V and 2 bases from J, with 9 bases between. CDR3 residues: CASSEKTSQETQYF. The DNA of the CDR3 is TGTGCCAGCAGTGAAAAGACTAGTCAAGAGACCCAGTACTTC.

The chain uses TRBV7-6 and TRBJ2-2; TRBD2 matches at 9 bases. Germline CDR1 is SGHVS and CDR2 is FNYEAQ. The CDR3 consists of 18 residues. After removal of 5 bases from V and 4 bases from J, the junction contained 14 bases not matched to a gene. This CDR3 reads CASSPHRGGRAFTGELFF. For the CDR3, the DNA is TGTGCCAGCAGCCCCCATCGGGGCGGGAGGGCCTTCACCGGGGAGCTGTTTTTT.

The chain joins TRBV7-9 to TRBJ2-7; D not certain. Germline assignment: CDR1 SEHNR and CDR2 FQNEAQ (reference sequence). The V gene lost 5 bases and the J gene lost 2 bases, with 13 bases spanning the gap. There are 14 residues in the CDR3. As DNA, the CDR3 is TGTGCCAGCAGCGCCGACTCTTTACCCTACGAGCAGTACTTC. Its protein is CASSADSLPYEQYF.

The chain links TRBV5-5 to TRBJ1-5; unclear D gene. This CDR3 spans 15 amino acids. Germline-derived CDR1 and CDR2 are SGHKS and YYEKEE (reference sequence). With 0 bases removed from V and 4 bases from J, the gap between germline ends came to 11 bases. CDR3 in DNA: TGTGCCAGCAGCTTGGATTTCAGGAGGAATCAGCCCCAGCATTTT. Translating it yields CASSLDFRRNQPQHF.

The chain recombines TRBV7-6 with TRBJ1-2, with D maybe TRBD1 (6 bases). Germline V gene lookup returns CDR1 SGHVS and CDR2 FNYEAQ. Deletions cut 6 bases from V and 5 bases from J, with 13 bases between. This CDR3 contains 13 residues. The CDR3 here is CASRLDGQYGYTF. The DNA of the CDR3 is TGTGCCAGCAGATTGGACGGACAGTATGGCTACACCTTC.

The chain is built from TRBV27 and TRBJ2-3, with D maybe TRBD1 (6 bases). Trimming removed 5 bases from V and 0 bases from J, with 18 bases in between. The germline V gene has CDR1 MNHEY and CDR2 SMNVEV (reference sequence). The CDR3 extends over 17 amino acids. The CDR3 reads CASSGLQGPLSTDTQYF. Here the CDR3 DNA reads TGTGCCAGCAGTGGGTTACAGGGACCCCTTAGCACAGATACGCAGTATTTT.

This clone occurred once. The gene calls are TRBV7-2 and TRBJ2-5; D is uncertain. Germline V CDR1 and CDR2: SGHTA, FQGNSA. This CDR3 region has 15 residues. Trimming shortened V by 5 bases and J by 2 bases, and 15 bases separated the two germline ends. In DNA form, the CDR3 reads TGTGCCAGCAGCCCTGCGACGACTCCTCAAGAGACCCAGTACTTC. Translated, it gives CASSPATTPQETQYF.

The V call is TRBV27, the J call TRBJ2-2, with no clear D. CDR1 is MNHEY and CDR2 is SMNVEV in the germline V gene (reference sequence). V was trimmed by 8 bases and J by 0 bases, leaving 4 bases between them. This CDR3 has 12 amino acids. The CDR3 region has the DNA TGTGCCAGCTTTACGAACACCGGGGAGCTGTTTTTT. Encoded protein: CASFTNTGELFF.

The rearrangement uses TRBV27 and TRBJ2-7; TRBD2 matches 13 bases. Germline-derived CDR1 and CDR2 are MNHEY and SMNVEV (reference sequence). The CDR3 sequence is 15 residues long. The junction had 6 bases not matched to a gene; V was cut back by 5 bases and J by 5 bases. CDR3 coding DNA: TGTGCCAGCAGTGCCGGGACTAGCGGGAAGAACGAGCAGTACTTC. Its translation is CASSAGTSGKNEQYF.

The rearrangement joins TRBV27 to TRBJ2-1; TRBD2 matches at 11 bases. Germline V lookup: CDR1 MNHEY, CDR2 SMNVEV (reference sequence). J lost 4 bases, V lost 6 bases, and 2 bases had no gene match. CDR3 length: 14 amino acids. The CDR3 reads CASRGLAAYNEQFF. The CDR3 DNA is TGTGCCAGCAGGGGACTAGCGGCTTACAATGAGCAGTTCTTC.

V and J are TRBV28 and TRBJ2-4; no reliable D call. Germline values: CDR1 MDHEN, CDR2 SYDVKM. Trimming stripped 5 bases from V and 5 bases from J, with 7 bases between. This CDR3 is 12 amino acids long. In nucleotides, the CDR3 is TGTGCCAGCAGTGGGCAGCAAAACATTCAGTACTTC. As protein: CASSGQQNIQYF. The variable domain in full, with the rest retrieved from reference TRBV28 and TRBJ2-4, is DVKVTQSSRYLVKRTGEKVFLECVQDMDHENMFWYRQDPGLGLRLIYFSYDVKMKEKGDIPEGYSVSREKKERFSLILESASTNQTSMYLCASSGQQNIQYFGAGTRLSVL.

This chain connects TRBV19 to TRBJ2-2; D gene unclear. The V end was cut by 7 bases, the J end by 1 base, with 13 bases between. Germline CDR1 and CDR2: LNHDA and SQIVND (reference sequence). This CDR3 contains 15 residues. The chain's CDR3 is CASNLPRRNTGELFF. The CDR3 region has the DNA TGTGCCAGTAACCTCCCCCGCAGGAACACCGGGGAGCTGTTTTTT.